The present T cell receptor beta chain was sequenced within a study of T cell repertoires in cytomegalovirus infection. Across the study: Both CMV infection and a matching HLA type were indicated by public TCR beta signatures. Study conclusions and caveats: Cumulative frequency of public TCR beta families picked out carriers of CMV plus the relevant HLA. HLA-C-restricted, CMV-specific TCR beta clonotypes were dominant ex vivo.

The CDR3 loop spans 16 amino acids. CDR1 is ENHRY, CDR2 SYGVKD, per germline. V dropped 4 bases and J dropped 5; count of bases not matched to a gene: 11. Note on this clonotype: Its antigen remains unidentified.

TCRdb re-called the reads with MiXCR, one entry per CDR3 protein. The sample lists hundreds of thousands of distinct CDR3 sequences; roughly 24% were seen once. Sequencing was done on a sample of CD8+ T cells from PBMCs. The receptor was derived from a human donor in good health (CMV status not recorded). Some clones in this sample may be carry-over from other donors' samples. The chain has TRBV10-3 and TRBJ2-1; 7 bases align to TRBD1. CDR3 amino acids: CAISGEQGRLDNEQFF. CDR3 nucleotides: TGTGCCATCAGTGGGGAACAGGGGCGGCTAGACAATGAGCAGTTCTTC.